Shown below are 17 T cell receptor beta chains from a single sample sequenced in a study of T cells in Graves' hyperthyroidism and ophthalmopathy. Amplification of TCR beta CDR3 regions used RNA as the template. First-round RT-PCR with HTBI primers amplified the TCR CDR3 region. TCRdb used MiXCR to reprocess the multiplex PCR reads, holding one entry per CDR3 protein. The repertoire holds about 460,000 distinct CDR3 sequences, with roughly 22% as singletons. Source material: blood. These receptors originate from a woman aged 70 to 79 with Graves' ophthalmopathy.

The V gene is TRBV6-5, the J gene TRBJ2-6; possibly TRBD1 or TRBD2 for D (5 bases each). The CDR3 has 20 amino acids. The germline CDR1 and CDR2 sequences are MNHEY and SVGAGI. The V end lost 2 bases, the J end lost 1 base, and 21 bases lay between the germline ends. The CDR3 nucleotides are TGTGCCAGCAGTTACGAGGGCACTGGACAATCCGCGTCTGGGGCCAACGTCCTGACTTTC. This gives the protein CASSYEGTGQSASGANVLTF.

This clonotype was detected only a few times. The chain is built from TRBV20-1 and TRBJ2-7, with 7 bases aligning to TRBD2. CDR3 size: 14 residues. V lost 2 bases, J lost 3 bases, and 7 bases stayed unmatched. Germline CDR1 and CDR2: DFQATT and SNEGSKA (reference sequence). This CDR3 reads CSARPPLADYEQYF. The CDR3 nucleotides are TGCAGTGCTAGACCTCCGCTAGCGGACTACGAGCAGTACTTC.

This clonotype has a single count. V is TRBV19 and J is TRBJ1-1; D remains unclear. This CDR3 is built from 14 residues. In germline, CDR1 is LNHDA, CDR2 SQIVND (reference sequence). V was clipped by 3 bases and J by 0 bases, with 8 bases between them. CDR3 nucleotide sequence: TGTGCCAGTAGTATTAAGTCTATGAACACTGAAGCTTTCTTT. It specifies CASSIKSMNTEAFF.

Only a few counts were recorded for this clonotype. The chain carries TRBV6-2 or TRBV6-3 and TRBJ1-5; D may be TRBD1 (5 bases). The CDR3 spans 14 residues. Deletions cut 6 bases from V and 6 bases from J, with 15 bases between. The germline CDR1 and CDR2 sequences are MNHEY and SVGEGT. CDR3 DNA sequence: TGTGCCAGCAGCCGGGGGGTGGGCATTCAGCCCCAGCATTTT. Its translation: CASSRGVGIQPQHF.

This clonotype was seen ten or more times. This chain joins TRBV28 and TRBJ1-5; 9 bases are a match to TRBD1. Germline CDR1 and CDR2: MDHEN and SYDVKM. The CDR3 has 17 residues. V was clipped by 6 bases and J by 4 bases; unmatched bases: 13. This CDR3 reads CASSPRGGTGLNQPQHF. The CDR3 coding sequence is TGTGCCAGCAGCCCCAGGGGAGGGACAGGGTTAAATCAGCCCCAGCATTTT.

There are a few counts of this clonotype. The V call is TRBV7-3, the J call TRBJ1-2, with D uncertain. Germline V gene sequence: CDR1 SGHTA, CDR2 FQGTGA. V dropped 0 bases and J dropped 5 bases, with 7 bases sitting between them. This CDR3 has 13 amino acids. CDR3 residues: CASSLTSGYGYTF. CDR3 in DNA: TGTGCCAGCAGCTTAACCTCAGGTTATGGCTACACCTTC.

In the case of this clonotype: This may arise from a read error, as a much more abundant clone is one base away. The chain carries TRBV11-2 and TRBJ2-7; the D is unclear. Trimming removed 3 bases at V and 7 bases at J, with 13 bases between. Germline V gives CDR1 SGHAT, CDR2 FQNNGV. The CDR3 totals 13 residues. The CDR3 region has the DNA TGTGCCAGCAGCTTTAAGGGAACTGAAGAGCAGTACTTC. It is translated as CASSFKGTEEQYF.

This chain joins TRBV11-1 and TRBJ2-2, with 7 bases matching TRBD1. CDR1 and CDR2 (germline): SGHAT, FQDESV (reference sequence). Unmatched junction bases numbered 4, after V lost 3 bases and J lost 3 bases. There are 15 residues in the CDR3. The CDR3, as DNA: TGTGCCAGCAGCTTCAGACAGGGCCACACCGGGGAGCTGTTTTTT. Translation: CASSFRQGHTGELFF.

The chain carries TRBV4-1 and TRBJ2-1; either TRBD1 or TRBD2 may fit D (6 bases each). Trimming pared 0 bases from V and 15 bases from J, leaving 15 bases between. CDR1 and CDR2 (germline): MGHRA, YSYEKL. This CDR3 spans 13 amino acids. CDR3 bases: TGCGCCAGCAGCCAAGATATCGGCAGGGGACTGTTCTTC. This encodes CASSQDIGRGLFF.

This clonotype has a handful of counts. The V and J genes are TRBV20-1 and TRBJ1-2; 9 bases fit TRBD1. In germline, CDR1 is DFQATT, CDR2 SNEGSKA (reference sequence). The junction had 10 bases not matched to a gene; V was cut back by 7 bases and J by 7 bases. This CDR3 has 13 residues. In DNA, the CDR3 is TGCAGTGTCAGATTGGGGACAGGGTTTGGCTACACCTTC. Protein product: CSVRLGTGFGYTF.

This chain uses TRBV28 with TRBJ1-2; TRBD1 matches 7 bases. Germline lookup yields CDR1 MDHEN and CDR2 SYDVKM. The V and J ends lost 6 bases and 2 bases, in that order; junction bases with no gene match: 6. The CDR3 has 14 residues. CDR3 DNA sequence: TGTGCCAGCAGCGCTCACAGGGGAAACTATGGCTACACCTTC. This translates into CASSAHRGNYGYTF.

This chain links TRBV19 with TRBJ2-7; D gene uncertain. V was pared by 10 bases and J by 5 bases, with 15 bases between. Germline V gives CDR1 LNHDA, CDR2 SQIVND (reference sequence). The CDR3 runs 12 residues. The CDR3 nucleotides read TGTGCCACCCGAGGAGTGTCCGACGAGCAGTACTTC. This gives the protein CATRGVSDEQYF.

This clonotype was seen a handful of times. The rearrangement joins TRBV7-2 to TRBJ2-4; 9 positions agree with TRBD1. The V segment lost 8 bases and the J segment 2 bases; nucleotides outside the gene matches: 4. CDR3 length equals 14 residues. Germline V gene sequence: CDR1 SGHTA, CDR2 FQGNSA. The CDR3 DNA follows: TGTGCCAGCGGTGGGACAGGGCCCAAAAACATTCAGTACTTC. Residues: CASGGTGPKNIQYF.

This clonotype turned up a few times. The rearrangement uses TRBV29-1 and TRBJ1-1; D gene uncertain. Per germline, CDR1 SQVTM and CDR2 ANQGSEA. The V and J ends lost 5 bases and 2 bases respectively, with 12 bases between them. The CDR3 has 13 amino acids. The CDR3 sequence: CSVFTPLNTEAFF. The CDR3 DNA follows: TGCAGCGTTTTCACACCTCTAAACACTGAAGCTTTCTTT.

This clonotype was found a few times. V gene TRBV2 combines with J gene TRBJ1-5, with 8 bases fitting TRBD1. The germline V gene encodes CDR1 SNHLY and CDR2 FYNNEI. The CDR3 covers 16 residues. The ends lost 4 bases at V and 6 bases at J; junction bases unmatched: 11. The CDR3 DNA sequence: TGTGCCAGCAGTGCCAGGGGGCCTGAGTCAAGTCAGCCCCAGCATTTT. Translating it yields CASSARGPESSQPQHF.

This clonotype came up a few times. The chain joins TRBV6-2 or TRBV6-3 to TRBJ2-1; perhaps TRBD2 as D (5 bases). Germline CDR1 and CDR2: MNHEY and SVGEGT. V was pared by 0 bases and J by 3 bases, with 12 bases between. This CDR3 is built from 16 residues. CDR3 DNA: TGTGCCAGCAGTTACTCATCCAGCGGAGACTACAATGAGCAGTTCTTC. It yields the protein CASSYSSSGDYNEQFF.

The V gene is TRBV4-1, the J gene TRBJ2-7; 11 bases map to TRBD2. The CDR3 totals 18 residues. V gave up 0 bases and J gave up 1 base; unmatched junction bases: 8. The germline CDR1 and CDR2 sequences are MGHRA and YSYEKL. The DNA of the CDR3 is TGCGCCAGCAGCCAAGAAGGAACTAGCGGGAGTTTTTCCTACGAGCAGTACTTC. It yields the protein CASSQEGTSGSFSYEQYF.